This passage covers 15 T cell receptor beta chains from one sample sequenced in a study of cytomegalovirus exposure and HLA in healthy donors. PCR used 60 Vbeta primers and 13 Jbeta primers. TCRdb keeps only in-frame clones here, not all; method: immunoSEQ multiplex PCR. The table has around 120,000 clones, around 68% seen once; the top ten hold approximately 10%. Material for sequencing was PBMCs. The receptors were gathered from a woman in her forties or fifties in good health and CMV-seropositive.

This chain uses TRBV30 with TRBJ1-1; D ambiguous. Germline V gene data show CDR1 as GTSNPN and CDR2 as SVGIG (reference sequence). The CDR3 runs 14 residues. The V end lost 1 base, the J end lost 7 bases, and 16 bases lay between the germline ends. CDR3 bases: TGTGCCTGGAGTGCGTTTCCGCTAGAAAGTGAAGCTTTCTTT. It specifies CAWSAFPLESEAFF.

The chain couples TRBV18 to TRBJ1-1; 7 bases are shared with TRBD1. This CDR3 is 16 amino acids long. Germline assignment: CDR1 KGHSH and CDR2 LQKENI. The V gene end was trimmed by 4 bases and the J gene end by 1 base; junction bases not matched to a gene: 9. The CDR3 DNA follows: TGTGCCAGCTCACGGGACAGCGCAAACCCGAACACTGAAGCTTTCTTT. It encodes CASSRDSANPNTEAFF.

As concerns this clone: Germline and junction disagree at one end, which may indicate a read error. Other DNA sequences within the sample encode an identical CDR3. The rearrangement joins TRBV19 to TRBJ1-4; D is perhaps TRBD1 (6 bases). Germline V gene data show CDR1 as LNHDA and CDR2 as SQIVND (reference sequence). The CDR3 is 14 amino acids. The chain's CDR3 is CASMGGAENEKLFF. The CDR3 region has the DNA TGTGCCAGTATGGGGGGGGCAGAGAATGAAAAGCTGTTTTTT.

This clone was recorded once. The chain combines TRBV2 with TRBJ2-7; 11 nucleotides align to TRBD1. CDR3 length: 15 residues. V trimming: 5 bases; J trimming: 1 base; junction bases outside the gene matches: 4. The germline V gene encodes CDR1 SNHLY and CDR2 FYNNEI. The CDR3 spells CASSLGQGGSYEQYF. In DNA form, the CDR3 reads TGTGCCAGCAGTTTGGGACAGGGGGGTTCCTACGAGCAGTACTTC.

The V call is TRBV5-4, the J call TRBJ2-2, with 8 nucleotides matching TRBD2. Trimming at V came to 4 bases and at J to 7 bases, leaving 9 bases not matched to a gene. The CDR3 loop spans 15 amino acids. Germline CDR1 reads SGHNT; CDR2 reads YYREEE (reference sequence). The CDR3 here is CASSRLTSVGGELFF. CDR3 coding DNA: TGTGCCAGCAGCCGACTGACTAGCGTGGGCGGGGAGCTGTTTTTT.

The chain joins TRBV6-6 to TRBJ1-2; D gene uncertain. The V end was cut by 2 bases, the J end by 5 bases, with 9 bases between. The germline gives CDR1 MNHNY, CDR2 SVGAGI (reference sequence). The CDR3 is 13 amino acids. The CDR3 DNA follows: TGTGCCAGCAGTTACGGCGGGGAGTATGGCTACACCTTC. Residues: CASSYGGEYGYTF.

The chain employs TRBV19 and TRBJ2-1; 9 bases match TRBD2. The CDR3 totals 15 residues. Germline trimming cut 4 bases from V and 3 bases from J; bases unmatched to any gene: 4. CDR1 LNHDA and CDR2 SQIVND come from the germline V gene (reference sequence). The CDR3 loop is CASSTGGRVYNEQFF. CDR3 bases: TGTGCCAGTAGTACTGGCGGGAGGGTCTACAATGAGCAGTTCTTC.

This clone appeared a single time. The genes are TRBV14 and TRBJ2-7; perhaps TRBD2 as D (6 bases). There are 15 residues in the CDR3. V dropped 0 bases and J dropped 5 bases, with 14 bases sitting between them. Germline CDR1 SGHDN, CDR2 FVKESK. The CDR3 sequence is CASSQDRGNWNEQYF. CDR3 sequence (DNA): TGTGCCAGCAGCCAAGATCGGGGGAATTGGAACGAGCAGTACTTC.

The chain recombines TRBV11-2 with TRBJ2-1; 10 nucleotides agree with TRBD2. Losses at the gene ends were 4 bases for V and 8 bases for J; bases not matched to a gene: 8. Germline V gene sequence: CDR1 SGHAT, CDR2 FQNNGV. The CDR3 has 15 residues. As DNA, the CDR3 is TGTGCCAGCAGCTCCTTAGCGGGGGGAAGTGATGAGCAGTTCTTC. Protein: CASSSLAGGSDEQFF.

V usage is TRBV30 and J usage is TRBJ2-7; the match to TRBD2 covers 7 bases. The CDR3 has 12 residues. After removal of 5 bases from V and 4 bases from J, the junction contained 5 bases not matched to a gene. The germline V gene encodes CDR1 GTSNPN and CDR2 SVGIG (reference sequence). As DNA, the CDR3 is TGTGCCTGGGGGGGAGGGAGGTACGAGCAGTACTTC. Residues: CAWGGGRYEQYF.

In this sample, this clone turned up once. V gene TRBV4-2 combines with J gene TRBJ1-4; D is uncertain. V shed 1 base and J shed 4 bases, with 13 bases lying between them. Germline V lookup: CDR1 LGHNA, CDR2 YNFKEQ. The CDR3 spans 16 residues. The CDR3 DNA is TGTGCCAGCAGCCAAGGTCCGGAGGGCCTTAATGAAAAACTGTTTTTT. It codes for CASSQGPEGLNEKLFF.

V gene TRBV14 combines with J gene TRBJ1-1; D not certain. Between the trimmed V and J ends, which lost 6 bases and 1 base, there was a span of 18 bases. CDR3 size: 16 residues. The germline V gene encodes CDR1 SGHDN and CDR2 FVKESK. The CDR3 spells CASSDRAVFGNTEAFF. The CDR3 DNA reads TGTGCCAGCAGTGACCGAGCGGTATTCGGGAACACTGAAGCTTTCTTT.

The chain links TRBV5-4 to TRBJ1-1; 8 nucleotides match TRBD1. The CDR3 sequence is 13 residues long. The trim removed 9 bases at V and 4 bases at J, leaving 8 bases unmatched. CDR1 is SGHNT and CDR2 is YYREEE in the germline V gene (reference sequence). For the CDR3, the DNA is TGTGCCATCTCAGGGGGCCGGTCCACTGAAGCTTTCTTT. It specifies CAISGGRSTEAFF. Variable domain in full (rest from reference TRBV5-4 and TRBJ1-1): ETGVTQSPTHLIKTRGQQVTLRCSSQSGHNTVSWYQQALGQGPQFIFQYYREEENGRGNFPPRFSGLQFPNYSSELNVNALELDDSALYLCAISGGRSTEAFFGQGTRLTVV.

This chain links TRBV2 with TRBJ2-1; 8 bases align to TRBD1. With V trimmed by 5 bases and J by 7 bases, 10 bases remained unmatched. Per germline, CDR1 SNHLY and CDR2 FYNNEI. The CDR3 is made up of 15 amino acids. The CDR3 reads CASSPDRGGVNEQFF. DNA of the CDR3: TGTGCCAGCAGTCCCGACAGGGGAGGCGTTAATGAGCAGTTCTTC.

The sample holds a few counts of this clone. This chain connects TRBV6-5 to TRBJ2-2; 8 nucleotides align to TRBD1. CDR1 is MNHEY, CDR2 SVGAGI, per germline. CDR3 length equals 15 residues. V dropped 7 bases and J dropped 4; count of bases not matched to a gene: 8. CDR3 in DNA: TGTGCCAGCACCAGAGACAGGGGCCTCACCGGGGAGCTGTTTTTT. Encoded protein: CASTRDRGLTGELFF.